These 3 T cell receptor beta chains were sequenced from one sample in a study of human T cells and chemical hapten exposure. Indicated time point: patch test 1, 2 weeks after DPC sensitization. Treatment indicated: therapeutic diphenylcyclopropenone sensitization with weekly scalp DPC. TCRdb reanalysed the RACE reads using MiXCR and keeps one entry per CDR3 protein. The data hold 150,000 to 200,000 distinct CDR3 sequences, with 20% to 25% observed a single time. Specimen: whole blood, collected in connection with sensitization to the hapten diphenylcyclopropenone (DPC). These receptors all stem from a woman between 45 and 60 years old with alopecia areata. Some clones in this sample may be carry-over from other donors' samples.

This chain links TRBV5-6 with TRBJ2-3, with TRBD2 matching 7 bases. Germline V gene lookup returns CDR1 SGHDT and CDR2 YYEEEE. Trimming cost V 1 base and J 3 bases; bases outside gene matches: 8. There are 16 residues in the CDR3. The CDR3 DNA reads as TGTGCCAGCAGCTTGTTATCGGGAGGAAGGACAGATACGCAGTATTTT. This gives the protein CASSLLSGGRTDTQYF.

This clonotype was counted between two and nine times. The genes are TRBV5-5 and TRBJ2-7; D is perhaps TRBD1 (6 bases). CDR3 length equals 12 residues. The V end was cut by 4 bases, the J end by 5 bases, with 10 bases between. Germline V lookup: CDR1 SGHKS, CDR2 YYEKEE (reference sequence). As DNA, the CDR3 is TGTGCCAGCAGCATAACAGGGAACGAGCAGTACTTC. It translates to CASSITGNEQYF.

This clonotype has at least ten counts. This chain uses TRBV12-3 or TRBV12-4 with TRBJ2-1, with TRBD2 matching 7 bases. CDR3 length: 14 amino acids. V gave up 0 bases and J gave up 9 bases; unmatched junction bases: 5. The CDR3 DNA follows: TGTGCCAGCAGTTTAGCGGGAGGGCCAGGTGAGCAGTTCTTC. It specifies CASSLAGGPGEQFF.